A single sample gave rise to the 22 T cell receptor beta chains below, sequenced in a study of blood T cell repertoires in COVID-19. The protocol was immunoSEQ multiplex PCR, while the TCRdb copy is restricted to in-frame clones and leaves out a portion. The data hold 150,000 to 200,000 clones, with around nine tenths observed a single time. The sample comprised PBMCs or T cells enriched from blood (not recorded which). The receptors here all came from a woman between 45 and 65 years old who had recovered from COVID-19.

The rearrangement links TRBV19 to TRBJ2-7, with TRBD1 as a possible D gene (6 bases). The V end was cut by 9 bases, the J end by 2 bases, with 20 bases between. Germline-derived CDR1 and CDR2 are LNHDA and SQIVND (reference sequence). This CDR3 has 15 residues. CDR3 sequence (DNA): TGTGCCAGCAATCCCGGGACAAGGATCCCCTACGAGCAGTACTTC. Its translation: CASNPGTRIPYEQYF.

This rearrangement joins TRBV6-5 to TRBJ2-7; 9 bases map to TRBD2. The CDR3 sequence is 13 residues long. The V gene's germline CDR1 is MNHEY and CDR2 SVGAGI. This chain's CDR3 is CVTAGRGGYEQYF. DNA for the CDR3: TGTGTCACCGCGGGGCGGGGGGGCTACGAGCAGTACTTC.

The chain carries TRBV11-3 and TRBJ2-7, with a weak D call TRBD1 (5 bases). The CDR3 runs 15 residues. Germline-derived CDR1 and CDR2 are SGHNT and YENEEA. V lost 5 bases to trimming and J lost 2 bases, with 16 bases between them. CDR3 sequence (DNA): TGTGCCAGCAGCAACCCTGGCCAGGGAACCTACGAGCAGTACTTC. Its translation is CASSNPGQGTYEQYF.

V gene TRBV2 combines with J gene TRBJ2-3, with D unclear. The CDR3 is 15 residues long. V gave up 6 bases and J gave up 0 bases, with 13 bases separating them. CDR1 is SNHLY, CDR2 FYNNEI, per germline. In nucleotides, the CDR3 is TGTGCCAGCAGGAAACTTGACACGAGCACAGATACGCAGTATTTT. The encoded protein is CASRKLDTSTDTQYF.

This rearrangement joins TRBV11-2 to TRBJ2-7, with 9 bases matching TRBD1. Germline CDR1 SGHAT, CDR2 FQNNGV. There are 15 residues in the CDR3. J lost 2 bases, V lost 5 bases, and 7 bases had no gene match. The CDR3 region is CASSRQRQGAYEQYF. The CDR3 coding sequence is TGTGCCAGCAGCCGGCAGAGACAGGGGGCCTACGAGCAGTACTTC.

The V and J genes are TRBV6-5 and TRBJ1-5, with D maybe TRBD1 (6 bases). Trimming removed 6 bases at V and 1 base at J, with 7 bases between. Per the germline V gene, CDR1 is MNHEY and CDR2 is SVGAGI. This CDR3 comprises 13 residues. As DNA, the CDR3 is TGTGCCAGCAGCGGGACAAGCAATCAGCCCCAGCATTTT. Amino acid sequence: CASSGTSNQPQHF.

The V call is TRBV9, the J call TRBJ1-6; D not certain. The CDR3 is made up of 14 amino acids. Germline-derived CDR1 and CDR2 are SGDLS and YYNGEE. The V end was cut by 3 bases, the J end by 2 bases, with 6 bases between. The CDR3 DNA reads as TGTGCCAGCAGCGCAGGAACCTATAATTCACCCCTCCACTTT. Translation gives CASSAGTYNSPLHF.

The V and J genes are TRBV5-6 and TRBJ1-2; 8 positions match TRBD1. CDR1 is SGHDT and CDR2 is YYEEEE in the germline V gene. This CDR3 region has 19 residues. J was trimmed by 4 bases and V by 0 bases; bases with no gene match: 17. The CDR3 region has the DNA TGTGCCAGCAGCTTGGAGAGGGACAGGCCTAACCGTCCTATCTATGGCTACACCTTC. Amino acids: CASSLERDRPNRPIYGYTF.

This chain joins TRBV5-1 and TRBJ1-1, with 10 nucleotides matching TRBD1. Germline trimming cut 1 base from V and 2 bases from J; bases unmatched to any gene: 5. Germline CDR1 and CDR2: SGHRS and YFSETQ. The CDR3 covers 16 residues. The CDR3 region is CASSLRQGARNTEAFF. The CDR3 DNA reads as TGCGCCAGCAGCTTGAGACAGGGGGCTAGAAACACTGAAGCTTTCTTT.

The J gene is TRBJ1-4, the V gene TRBV9; D not resolved. The CDR3 extends over 14 amino acids. Germline V gene sequence: CDR1 SGDLS, CDR2 YYNGEE. Deletions cut 4 bases from V and 5 bases from J, with 12 bases between. CDR3 loop: CASSFGAGNEKLFF. CDR3 coding DNA: TGTGCCAGCAGCTTCGGTGCGGGGAATGAAAAACTGTTTTTT.

V is TRBV3-1 (or the pseudogene TRBV3-2) and J is TRBJ1-4; 8 bases fit TRBD1. The CDR3 sequence is 20 residues long. Germline lookup yields CDR1 LGHDT and CDR2 YNNKEL (reference sequence). V shed 1 base and J 5 bases; nucleotides not matched to a gene: 18. CDR3 sequence reads: CASSQVHHVAGGLPNEKLFF. The DNA of the CDR3 is TGTGCCAGCAGCCAAGTTCATCACGTGGCAGGGGGCTTGCCAAATGAAAAACTGTTTTTT.

The CDR3, as DNA: TGTGCCAGCAGTGAAATATATCTAGCGGGGGGTGCTAACACCGGGGAGCTGTTTTTT. Translating gives CASSEIYLAGGANTGELFF. The gene calls are TRBV2 and TRBJ2-2; 11 bases map to TRBD2. This CDR3 has 19 amino acids. Unmatched junction bases numbered 10, after V lost 2 bases and J lost 2 bases. Germline lookup yields CDR1 SNHLY and CDR2 FYNNEI.

The genes are TRBV11-2 and TRBJ1-3, with D possibly matching TRBD1 (5 bases). Trimming took off 5 bases at V and 1 base at J, with 6 bases between the two ends. The CDR3 has 13 amino acids. Germline assignment: CDR1 SGHAT and CDR2 FQNNGV. DNA for the CDR3: TGTGCCAGCAGCCAGGGATCTGGAAACACCATATATTTT. Translation: CASSQGSGNTIYF.

This clone was observed a single time. The rearrangement joins TRBV7-7 to TRBJ2-5; 11 positions agree with TRBD2. CDR3 length: 17 amino acids. V lost 4 bases and J lost 4; bases outside the gene matches: 11. From germline, CDR1 is SSHAT and CDR2 FNYEAQ (reference sequence). In DNA form, the CDR3 reads TGTGCCAGCAGCTCACGACGACCGGGACTAGCGGCAGAGACCCAGTACTTC. It yields the protein CASSSRRPGLAAETQYF.

This chain links TRBV27 with TRBJ2-1; TRBD2 agrees at 7 bases. This CDR3 is built from 15 residues. Germline trimming cut 3 bases from V and 3 bases from J; bases unmatched to any gene: 5. Germline loops: CDR1 MNHEY, CDR2 SMNVEV (reference sequence). The CDR3 DNA follows: TGTGCCAGCAGTTTCCCCCCGGGAGGCTACAATGAGCAGTTCTTC. Translating gives CASSFPPGGYNEQFF.

The V call is TRBV6-6, the J call TRBJ2-7; a weak D match, TRBD1 (6 bases). The V gene lost 5 bases and the J gene lost 3 bases, with 20 bases spanning the gap. CDR1 is MNHNY, CDR2 SVGAGI, per germline (reference sequence). CDR3 length: 16 residues. The CDR3 protein is CASSKDPGDGSYEQYF. CDR3 DNA: TGTGCCAGCAGTAAGGACCCAGGGGATGGCAGCTACGAGCAGTACTTC.

This chain joins TRBV18 and TRBJ2-2, with a possible D match to TRBD1 (6 bases). The CDR3 contains 16 residues. Germline V gives CDR1 KGHSH, CDR2 LQKENI. Trimming stripped 3 bases from V and 1 base from J, with 12 bases between. The CDR3 protein is CASSPILTGNTGELFF. The CDR3 DNA sequence: TGTGCCAGCTCACCGATACTGACAGGGAACACCGGGGAGCTGTTTTTT. Full variable domain (outside the CDR3, taken from reference TRBV18 and TRBJ2-2): NAGVMQNPRHLVRRRGQEARLRCSPMKGHSHVYWYRQLPEEGLKFMVYLQKENIIDESGMPKERFSAEFPKEGPSILRIQQVVRGDSAAYFCASSPILTGNTGELFFGEGSRLTVL.

The V gene is TRBV18, the J gene TRBJ2-2, with 9 positions matching TRBD1. The V gene end was trimmed by 4 bases and the J gene end by 5 bases; junction bases not matched to a gene: 5. CDR1 KGHSH and CDR2 LQKENI come from the germline V gene. There are 15 residues in the CDR3. The CDR3 here is CASSQDRGQTGELFF. In DNA form, the CDR3 reads TGTGCCAGCTCACAGGACAGGGGACAGACCGGGGAGCTGTTTTTT.

The chain couples TRBV6-5 to TRBJ1-2; D is unresolved. In germline, CDR1 is MNHEY, CDR2 SVGAGI. CDR3 length: 14 residues. Trimming stripped 6 bases from V and 8 bases from J, with 19 bases between. DNA of the CDR3: TGTGCCAGCAGGCCCGGAGCACGGAGAGACGGCTACACCTTC. Its translation: CASRPGARRDGYTF.

The V and J genes are TRBV6-2 or TRBV6-3 and TRBJ1-2; D gene ambiguous. The CDR3 consists of 15 residues. The germline CDR1 and CDR2 sequences are MNHEY and SVGEGT. V was cut by 0 bases and J by 3 bases, with 11 bases left in between. This chain's CDR3 is CASSYSIFEHYGYTF. The CDR3 DNA reads TGTGCCAGCAGTTACTCTATCTTCGAGCACTATGGCTACACCTTC.

V usage is TRBV7-8 and J usage is TRBJ2-7; 9 bases agree with TRBD1. Germline V CDR1 and CDR2: SGHVS, FQNEAQ. CDR3 length equals 14 residues. V lost 2 bases to trimming and J lost 3 bases; unmatched junction nucleotides: 2. The CDR3 here is CASSLPGQGYEQYF. Written as DNA, the CDR3 is TGTGCCAGCAGCTTACCGGGACAGGGCTACGAGCAGTACTTC.

V usage is TRBV6-5 and J usage is TRBJ1-2, with D possibly matching TRBD1 (5 bases). Trimming took 2 bases from V and 3 from J, leaving 13 bases between them. There are 15 residues in the CDR3. CDR1 is MNHEY and CDR2 is SVGAGI in the germline V gene. The CDR3 nucleotides are TGTGCCAGCAGTTACCAGGGAGGGTGGGACTATGGCTACACCTTC. Its translation: CASSYQGGWDYGYTF.